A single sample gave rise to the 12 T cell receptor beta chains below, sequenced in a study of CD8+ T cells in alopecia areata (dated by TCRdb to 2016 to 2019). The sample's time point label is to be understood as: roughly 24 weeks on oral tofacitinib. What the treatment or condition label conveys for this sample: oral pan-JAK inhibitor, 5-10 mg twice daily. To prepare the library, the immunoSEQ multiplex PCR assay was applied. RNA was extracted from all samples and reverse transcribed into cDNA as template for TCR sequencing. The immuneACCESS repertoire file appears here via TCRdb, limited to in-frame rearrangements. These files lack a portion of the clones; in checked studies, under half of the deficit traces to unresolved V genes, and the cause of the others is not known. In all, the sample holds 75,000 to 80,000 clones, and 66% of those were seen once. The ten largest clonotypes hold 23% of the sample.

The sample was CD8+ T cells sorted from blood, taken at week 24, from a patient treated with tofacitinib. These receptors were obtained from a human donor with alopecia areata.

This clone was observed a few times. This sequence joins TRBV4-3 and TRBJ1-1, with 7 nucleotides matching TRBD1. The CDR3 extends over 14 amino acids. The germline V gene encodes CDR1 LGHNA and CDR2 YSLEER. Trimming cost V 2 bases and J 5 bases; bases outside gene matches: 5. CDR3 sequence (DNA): TGCGCCAGCAGCCAAATTAGGGGGCTTACTGAAGCTTTCTTT. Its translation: CASSQIRGLTEAFF.

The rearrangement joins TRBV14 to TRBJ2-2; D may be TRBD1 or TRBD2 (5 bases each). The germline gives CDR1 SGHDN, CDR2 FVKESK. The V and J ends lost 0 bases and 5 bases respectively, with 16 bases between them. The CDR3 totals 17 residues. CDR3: CASSQEGRGAETGELFF. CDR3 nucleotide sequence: TGTGCCAGCAGCCAAGAGGGAAGAGGGGCTGAAACCGGGGAGCTGTTTTTT.

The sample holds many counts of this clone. The chain's CDR3 is CASSLNSPYNEQFF. For the CDR3, the DNA is TGTGCCAGCAGTTTGAACAGCCCCTACAATGAGCAGTTCTTC. This sequence joins TRBV27 and TRBJ2-1; no reliable D call. Trimming stripped 3 bases from V and 2 bases from J, with 8 bases between. CDR1 is MNHEY, CDR2 SMNVEV, per germline (reference sequence). This CDR3 is 14 amino acids long.

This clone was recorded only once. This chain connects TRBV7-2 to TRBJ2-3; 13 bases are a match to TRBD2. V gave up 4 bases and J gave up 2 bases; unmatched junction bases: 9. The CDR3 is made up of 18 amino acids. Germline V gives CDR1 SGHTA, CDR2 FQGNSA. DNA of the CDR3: TGTGCCAGCAGCTCCCGACTAGCGGGAGGCGAGATCACAGATACGCAGTATTTT. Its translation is CASSSRLAGGEITDTQYF. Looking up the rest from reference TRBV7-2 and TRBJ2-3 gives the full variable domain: GAGVSQSPSNKVTEKGKDVELRCDPISGHTALYWYRQSLGQGLEFLIYFQGNSAPDKSGLPSDRFSAERTGGSVSTLTIQRTQQEDSAVYLCASSSRLAGGEITDTQYFGPGTRLTVL.

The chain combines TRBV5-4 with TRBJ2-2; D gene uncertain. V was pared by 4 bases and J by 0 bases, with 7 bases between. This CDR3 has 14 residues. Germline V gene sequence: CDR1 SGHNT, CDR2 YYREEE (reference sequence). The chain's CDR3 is CASSGDSNTGELFF. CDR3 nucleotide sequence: TGTGCCAGCAGCGGCGACTCGAACACCGGGGAGCTGTTTTTT. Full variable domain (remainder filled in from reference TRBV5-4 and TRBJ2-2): ETGVTQSPTHLIKTRGQQVTLRCSSQSGHNTVSWYQQALGQGPQFIFQYYREEENGRGNFPPRFSGLQFPNYSSELNVNALELDDSALYLCASSGDSNTGELFFGEGSRLTVL.

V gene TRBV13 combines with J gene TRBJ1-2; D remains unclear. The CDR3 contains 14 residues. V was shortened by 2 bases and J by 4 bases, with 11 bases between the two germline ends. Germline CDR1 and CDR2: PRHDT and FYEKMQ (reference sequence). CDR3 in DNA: TGTGCCAGCAGCTTACGTGCCCGAACCTATGGCTACACCTTC. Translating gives CASSLRARTYGYTF.

CDR3 sequence (DNA): TGTGCCAGCAGTTTCCAGTTCCCCAGCACAGATACGCAGTATTTT. Protein product: CASSFQFPSTDTQYF. The genes are TRBV27 and TRBJ2-3, with D unresolved. This CDR3 has 15 amino acids. The germline CDR1 and CDR2 sequences are MNHEY and SMNVEV (reference sequence). V was clipped by 3 bases and J by 0 bases, with 10 bases between them.

Here the CDR3 DNA reads TGCGCCAGCAGCCAAGAACGAGCGGGAGGGCCCGACACCGGGGAGCTGTTTTTT. Its translation: CASSQERAGGPDTGELFF. The chain combines TRBV4-1 with TRBJ2-2; TRBD2 agrees at 10 bases. Losses at the gene ends were 0 bases for V and 3 bases for J; bases not matched to a gene: 7. CDR1 and CDR2 (germline): MGHRA, YSYEKL. The length of the CDR3 is 18 residues.

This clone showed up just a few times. CDR3 protein: CASSYSRNSNQPQHF. The DNA for the CDR3 is TGTGCCAGCAGTTACTCCCGTAATAGCAATCAGCCCCAGCATTTT. The chain has TRBV6-5 and TRBJ1-5; D is unresolved. The CDR3 is 15 amino acids. The V end was cut by 0 bases, the J end by 0 bases, with 6 bases between. Germline V lookup: CDR1 MNHEY, CDR2 SVGAGI.

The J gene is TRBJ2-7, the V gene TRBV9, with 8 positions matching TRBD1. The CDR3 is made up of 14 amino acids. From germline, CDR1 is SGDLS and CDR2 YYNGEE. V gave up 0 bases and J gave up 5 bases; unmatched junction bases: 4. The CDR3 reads CASSVEQGAHEQYF. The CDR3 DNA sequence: TGTGCCAGCAGCGTAGAGCAGGGGGCACACGAGCAGTACTTC.

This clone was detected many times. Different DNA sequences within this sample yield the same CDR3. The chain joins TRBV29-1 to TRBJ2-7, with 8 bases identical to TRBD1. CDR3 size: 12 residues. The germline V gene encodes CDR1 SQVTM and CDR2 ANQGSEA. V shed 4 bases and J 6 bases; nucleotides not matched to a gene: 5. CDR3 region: CSVVGQGIEQYF. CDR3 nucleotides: TGCAGCGTTGTTGGACAGGGAATCGAGCAGTACTTC.

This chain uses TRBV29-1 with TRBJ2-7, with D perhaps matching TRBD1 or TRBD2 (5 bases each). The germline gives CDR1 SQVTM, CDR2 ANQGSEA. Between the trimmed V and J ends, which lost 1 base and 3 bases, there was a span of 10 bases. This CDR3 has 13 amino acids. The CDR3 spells CSVEAGTDYEQYF. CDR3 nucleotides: TGCAGCGTTGAAGCCGGGACGGACTACGAGCAGTACTTC.